This T cell receptor beta chain was sequenced for a study of Ad26.COV2.S vaccination and SARS-CoV-2 variants. Study-wide context: The donor was enrolled in the Ad26.COV2.S arm of the COV1001 trial.

CDR3 length: 13 residues. V lost 1 base and J lost 5, with 8 bases in between. Germline assignment: CDR1 SGHAT and CDR2 FQNNGV. Treatment specified: some 20 received Ad26.COV2.S at low or high dose, single or two shots; five or six received placebo; per-sample allocation not given. On day 63 after the first injection, vaccine and placebo recipients gave samples. Findings and caveats of the study: Non-spike TCR breadth was similar in vaccine and placebo recipients. Possibly, TCR breadth and depth analyses underestimated total T cell responses.

A note on this clone: The antigen remains unidentified. The same CDR3 is also encoded by other DNA sequences in this sample.

TCRdb's copy holds only in-frame clones and misses some; the assay was immunoSEQ multiplex PCR. The table records approximately 340,000 clones, 80% to 90% of them present only once. The rearrangement uses TRBV11-2 and TRBJ2-5; no reliable D call. Sequenced here: peripheral blood, sampled in a trial of Ad26.COV2.S vaccine versus placebo. The clonotype comes from a person between 18 and 65 years old who received the Ad26.COV2.S COVID-19 vaccine or a placebo. The CDR3 protein is CASSLVGGETQYF. The CDR3 nucleotides read TGTGCCAGCAGCTTAGTGGGTGGGGAGACCCAGTACTTC.